This T cell receptor beta chain was recovered during a study of blood T cell repertoires in COVID-19. On the study more broadly: COVID-19 samples from acute and convalescent phases originated in the United States, Italy and Spain. Nucleic acid was either cDNA or gDNA, and it came from T cells, B-cell-depleted T cells, or PBMCs.

Clones were read by immunoSEQ multiplex PCR, and TCRdb kept only the in-frame ones, dropping some. The profile shows about 260,000 clones, over 75% of them singletons. The TCR sequence derives from a human donor in a cohort sampled during active COVID-19. Material: peripheral blood.

DNA for the CDR3: TGTGCCAGCAATTCTGAAACAGGTACTTATGGCTACACCTTC. Its translation is CASNSETGTYGYTF. J is TRBJ1-2 and V is TRBV2; D may be TRBD1 (5 bases). There are 14 residues in the CDR3. Germline V gene sequence: CDR1 SNHLY, CDR2 FYNNEI. The V end was cut by 7 bases, the J end by 5 bases, with 17 bases between.